The T cell receptor (beta chain) under discussion was sequenced for a study of T cell responses to AZD1222 COVID-19 vaccine. Study-level findings and limits: The study found vaccine-associated CD4 TCRs spanning spike, dominant at 160-218 and 743-854. The study found Spike-specific TCR breadth and depth rose after two AZD1222 doses.

The data were produced by immunoSEQ multiplex PCR, yet TCRdb's version contains in-frame clones alone and is incomplete. The repertoire holds about 120,000 clones, with about nine tenths as singletons. A remark on this clone: Its antigen is unknown.

CDR1 is SGHVS and CDR2 is FQNEAQ in the germline V gene. CDR3 length: 15 amino acids. Trimming removed 1 base from V and 3 bases from J, with 10 bases in between. This TCR came from an adult who received the AZD1222 COVID-19 vaccine. Sequencing was performed on peripheral blood, taken 28 days after the second AZD1222 dose. The V gene is TRBV7-8, the J gene TRBJ1-3; D remains ambiguous. CDR3 sequence reads: CASSLGARGGNTIYF. In DNA form, the CDR3 reads TGTGCCAGCAGCTTAGGAGCCCGGGGTGGAAACACCATATATTTT. Looking up the rest from reference TRBV7-8 and TRBJ1-3 gives the full variable domain: GAGVSQSPRYKVAKRGQDVALRCDPISGHVSLFWYQQALGQGPEFLTYFQNEAQLDKSGLPSDRFFAERPEGSVSTLKIQRTQQEDSAVYLCASSLGARGGNTIYFGEGSWLTVV.